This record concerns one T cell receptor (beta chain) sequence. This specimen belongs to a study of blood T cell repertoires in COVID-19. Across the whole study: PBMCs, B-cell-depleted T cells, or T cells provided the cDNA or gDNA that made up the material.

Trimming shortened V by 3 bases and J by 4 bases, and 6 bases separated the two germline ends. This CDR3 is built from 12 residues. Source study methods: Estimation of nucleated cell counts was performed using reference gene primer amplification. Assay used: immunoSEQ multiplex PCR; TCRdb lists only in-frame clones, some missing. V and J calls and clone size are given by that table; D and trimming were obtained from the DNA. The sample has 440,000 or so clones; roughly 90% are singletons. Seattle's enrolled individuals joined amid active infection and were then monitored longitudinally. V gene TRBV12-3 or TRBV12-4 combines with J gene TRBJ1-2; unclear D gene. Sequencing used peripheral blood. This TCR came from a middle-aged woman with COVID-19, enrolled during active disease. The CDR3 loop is CASSFPSYGYTF. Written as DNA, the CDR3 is TGTGCCAGCAGTTTTCCCTCCTATGGCTACACCTTC.